This entry lists 32 T cell receptor beta chains sequenced from one sample in a study of blood T cell repertoires in COVID-19. The data were produced by immunoSEQ multiplex PCR, yet TCRdb's version contains in-frame clones alone and is incomplete. The repertoire has about 260,000 clones, around 84% of them found once; the top ten carry roughly 5.6%. What was sequenced was peripheral blood. These receptors all come from a woman aged 60 to 75 with COVID-19, enrolled during active disease.

The chain carries TRBV20-1 and TRBJ2-2, with 7 bases that match TRBD2. The ends lost 3 bases at V and 4 bases at J; junction bases unmatched: 8. The CDR3 runs to 15 residues. Germline CDR1 reads DFQATT; CDR2 reads SNEGSKA (reference sequence). This chain's CDR3 is CSASASGAPTGELFF. DNA for the CDR3: TGCAGTGCTAGTGCTAGCGGAGCCCCCACCGGGGAGCTGTTTTTT.

This chain joins TRBV3-1 (or the pseudogene TRBV3-2) and TRBJ2-3, with TRBD2 matching 11 bases. From germline, CDR1 is LGHDT and CDR2 YNNKEL (reference sequence). Losses at the gene ends were 0 bases for V and 9 bases for J; bases not matched to a gene: 2. The CDR3 contains 14 residues. DNA for the CDR3: TGTGCCAGCAGCCAAGAAAGGACTAGCGGGACGCAGTATTTT. Amino acid sequence: CASSQERTSGTQYF.

The chain recombines TRBV7-3 with TRBJ2-7, with TRBD1 identical over 10 bases. The CDR3 runs to 15 residues. After removal of 5 bases from V and 0 bases from J, the junction contained 4 bases not matched to a gene. In germline, CDR1 is SGHTA, CDR2 FQGTGA. The CDR3 DNA is TGTGCCAGCAGCGCGACAGGGGGCGTCTCCTACGAGCAGTACTTC. Translation gives CASSATGGVSYEQYF. The whole variable domain, filled in from reference TRBV7-3 and TRBJ2-7, reads GAGVSQTPSNKVTEKGKYVELRCDPISGHTALYWYRQSLGQGPEFLIYFQGTGAADDSGLPNDRFFAVRPEGSVSTLKIQRTERGDSAVYLCASSATGGVSYEQYFGPGTRLTVT.

The rearrangement joins TRBV20-1 to TRBJ1-5, with unresolved D. Germline CDR1 is DFQATT and CDR2 is SNEGSKA (reference sequence). The V end was cut by 3 bases, the J end by 5 bases, with 11 bases between. The CDR3 loop spans 13 amino acids. In nucleotides, the CDR3 is TGCAGTGCTAGTCCAGTGGCGGATCAGCCCCAGCATTTT. Protein: CSASPVADQPQHF.

This chain connects TRBV28 to TRBJ2-7, with TRBD1 identical over 10 bases. The CDR3 sequence is 15 residues long. The trim removed 5 bases at V and 7 bases at J, leaving 11 bases unmatched. The V gene's germline CDR1 is MDHEN and CDR2 SYDVKM. DNA for the CDR3: TGTGCCAGCAGTCCGGGACAGGGGCCTGCTGGGGAGCAGTACTTC. This encodes CASSPGQGPAGEQYF.

This clone was detected only a few times. This sequence joins TRBV29-1 and TRBJ2-3; D perhaps matches TRBD1 (5 bases). Trimming left V 7 bases short and J 0 bases short, with 17 bases between. CDR1 is SQVTM, CDR2 ANQGSEA, per germline. There are 15 residues in the CDR3. The CDR3 region has the DNA TGCAGCGCCAAGGGGCAGGGCCAAAGCACAGATACGCAGTATTTT. Translating gives CSAKGQGQSTDTQYF.

The chain joins TRBV16 to TRBJ2-5; perhaps TRBD1 as D (6 bases). The CDR3 runs to 15 residues. The V and J ends lost 5 bases and 4 bases respectively, with 17 bases between them. The germline V gene encodes CDR1 KGHSY and CDR2 FQNENV. The DNA of the CDR3 is TGTGCCAGCAGCAAGAGAACCCAGGGGCCAGAGACCCAGTACTTC. Translating it yields CASSKRTQGPETQYF.

This chain links TRBV10-2 with TRBJ2-5, with D perhaps TRBD1 (6 bases). Trimming removed 4 bases from V and 7 bases from J, with 10 bases in between. The germline V gene encodes CDR1 WSHSY and CDR2 SAAADI. CDR3 length: 12 amino acids. CDR3 residues: CASSATQGTQYF. CDR3 DNA: TGCGCCAGCAGTGCCACACAGGGGACCCAGTACTTC.

This clone was counted only a few times. The chain joins TRBV19 to TRBJ2-5; D possibly corresponds to TRBD2 (5 bases). V was pared by 6 bases and J by 5 bases, with 7 bases between. This CDR3 is built from 11 residues. CDR1 is LNHDA and CDR2 is SQIVND in the germline V gene (reference sequence). CDR3 DNA sequence: TGTGCCAGTAGCCGCGGGGAGACCCAGTACTTC. It specifies CASSRGETQYF.

The CDR3 sequence: CASSVRGGGTNEKLFF. The CDR3 DNA reads TGTGCCAGCAGTGTGAGGGGCGGGGGTACTAATGAAAAACTGTTTTTT. The chain links TRBV2 to TRBJ1-4; a weak D match, TRBD1 (5 bases). CDR1 is SNHLY, CDR2 FYNNEI, per germline. With 4 bases removed from V and 2 bases from J, the gap between germline ends came to 14 bases. This CDR3 comprises 16 residues.

The chain couples TRBV28 to TRBJ1-1, with 12 bases fitting TRBD1. J lost 4 bases, V lost 4 bases, and 7 bases had no gene match. The germline V gene has CDR1 MDHEN and CDR2 SYDVKM. The CDR3 sequence is 16 residues long. The CDR3 nucleotides are TGTGCCAGCAGTTCTCCGGGACAGGGGGCCCGCACTGAAGCTTTCTTT. It yields the protein CASSSPGQGARTEAFF.

Only one count was recorded for this clone. V usage is TRBV6-5 and J usage is TRBJ2-7; a possible D gene is TRBD2 (6 bases). The CDR3 is 11 residues long. Germline-derived CDR1 and CDR2 are MNHEY and SVGAGI. V lost 8 bases to trimming and J lost 5 bases, with 10 bases between them. In DNA form, the CDR3 reads TGTGCCAGCCATGGAGGGAACGAGCAGTACTTC. Residues: CASHGGNEQYF.

This sequence joins TRBV29-1 and TRBJ2-7, with 8 bases fitting TRBD2. The ends lost 4 bases at V and 0 bases at J; junction bases unmatched: 8. Germline-derived CDR1 and CDR2 are SQVTM and ANQGSEA. CDR3 length: 15 amino acids. The CDR3: CSVGTSGPLSYEQYF. In nucleotides, the CDR3 is TGCAGCGTTGGAACTAGCGGACCACTCTCCTACGAGCAGTACTTC.

The CDR3 loop is CAGLNSPLHF. The CDR3, as DNA: TGTGCCGGACTAAATTCACCCCTCCACTTT. The rearrangement joins TRBV27 to TRBJ1-6; D is uncertain. The V end lost 11 bases, the J end lost 7 bases, and 6 bases lay between the germline ends. The CDR3 is made up of 10 amino acids. Germline V lookup: CDR1 MNHEY, CDR2 SMNVEV (reference sequence).

The chain uses TRBV6-2 or TRBV6-3 and TRBJ1-5, with 9 bases matching TRBD1. Germline V gives CDR1 MNHEY, CDR2 SVGEGT. The CDR3 has 17 amino acids. V lost 5 bases and J lost 6; bases outside the gene matches: 14. The CDR3 DNA follows: TGTGCCAGCAGTCTCACGCCGTTTGGGACAGGGTCTCAGCCCCAGCATTTT. Amino acids: CASSLTPFGTGSQPQHF.

The V gene is TRBV24-1, the J gene TRBJ2-5; 7 bases line up with TRBD2. J lost 3 bases, V lost 3 bases, and 3 bases had no gene match. CDR3 length equals 14 residues. Germline loops: CDR1 KGHDR, CDR2 SFDVKD. DNA of the CDR3: TGTGCCACCAGTGATCCCCGGGGGGAAGAGACCCAGTACTTC. This gives the protein CATSDPRGEETQYF.

This rearrangement joins TRBV27 to TRBJ2-7; 10 bases are a match to TRBD1. This CDR3 is 15 amino acids long. Germline CDR1 MNHEY, CDR2 SMNVEV (reference sequence). V gave up 6 bases and J gave up 3 bases; unmatched junction bases: 8. CDR3 coding DNA: TGTGCCAGCAGCCGAAGGACAGGGGGGAACTACGAGCAGTACTTC. Amino acids: CASSRRTGGNYEQYF.

Here the CDR3 DNA reads TGTGCCAGCAGTCCTCCGGGACAGGGGGAGTTATTTAGGGGCTACACCTTC. This gives the protein CASSPPGQGELFRGYTF. The gene calls are TRBV28 and TRBJ1-2, with TRBD1 identical over 11 bases. V was pared by 5 bases and J by 8 bases, with 16 bases of the junction left unmatched. This CDR3 comprises 17 residues. Germline V gene data show CDR1 as MDHEN and CDR2 as SYDVKM.

The CDR3 region is CASSTGFMNTEAFF. The CDR3 region has the DNA TGTGCCAGCAGTACAGGATTCATGAACACTGAAGCTTTCTTT. The chain uses TRBV2 and TRBJ1-1; D is possibly TRBD1 (5 bases). V shed 5 bases and J shed 0 bases, with 10 bases lying between them. Germline V gene lookup returns CDR1 SNHLY and CDR2 FYNNEI. The CDR3 has 14 amino acids.

About this clone itself: One junction end does not reproduce the germline sequence, and a read error may be involved. This chain connects TRBV27 to TRBJ2-7; no definite D call. This CDR3 comprises 12 residues. CDR1 is MNHEY, CDR2 SMNVEV, per germline (reference sequence). CDR3 loop: CAGRLTSYEQYF. The CDR3 nucleotides read TGTGCCGGCAGACTTACCTCCTACGAGCAGTACTTC.

The CDR3 coding sequence is TGTGCCAGCACTCGACAGGGACCCTACGAGCAGTACTTC. Protein: CASTRQGPYEQYF. The chain links TRBV2 to TRBJ2-7, with 7 bases that match TRBD1. CDR1 SNHLY and CDR2 FYNNEI come from the germline V gene. The V and J ends lost 7 bases and 2 bases, in that order; junction bases with no gene match: 5. This CDR3 has 13 residues.

The rearrangement links TRBV5-1 to TRBJ1-1; D gene unclear. The V gene lost 0 bases and the J gene lost 0 bases, with 9 bases spanning the gap. The CDR3 covers 15 residues. The germline V gene has CDR1 SGHRS and CDR2 YFSETQ. This CDR3 reads CASSLVEGMNTEAFF. The CDR3 DNA sequence: TGCGCCAGCAGCTTGGTCGAGGGCATGAACACTGAAGCTTTCTTT. The entire variable domain, with the rest obtained from reference TRBV5-1 and TRBJ1-1, is as follows: KAGVTQTPRYLIKTRGQQVTLSCSPISGHRSVSWYQQTPGQGLQFLFEYFSETQRNKGNFPGRFSGRQFSNSRSEMNVSTLELGDSALYLCASSLVEGMNTEAFFGQGTRLTVV.

Concerning this clone: Other nucleotide sequences in the sample specify the same CDR3. This chain uses TRBV24-1 with TRBJ2-4; TRBD2 agrees at 8 bases. V trimming: 4 bases; J trimming: 9 bases; junction bases outside the gene matches: 10. This CDR3 region has 15 residues. Germline values: CDR1 KGHDR, CDR2 SFDVKD. CDR3 coding DNA: TGTGCCACCAGTGACCCTCAACTAGCGGCCAGCATTCAGTACTTC. Translation gives CATSDPQLAASIQYF.

The chain carries TRBV30 and TRBJ1-1; TRBD1 agrees at 7 bases. The junction had 8 bases not matched to a gene; V was cut back by 3 bases and J by 7 bases. This CDR3 is 13 amino acids long. The germline V gene has CDR1 GTSNPN and CDR2 SVGIG (reference sequence). The DNA of the CDR3 is TGTGCCTGGAGCCAAAAGGGGGCGGGTGAAGCTTTCTTT. It yields the protein CAWSQKGAGEAFF. The full variable domain, completed using reference TRBV30 and TRBJ1-1, is SQTIHQWPATLVQPVGSPLSLECTVEGTSNPNLYWYRQAAGRGLQLLFYSVGIGQISSEVPQNLSASRPQDRQFILSSKKLLLSDSGFYLCAWSQKGAGEAFFGQGTRLTVV.

As concerns this clone: The same CDR3 also results from other DNA sequences found in this sample. The chain carries TRBV10-3 and TRBJ2-7, with 9 positions matching TRBD2. The V gene's germline CDR1 is ENHRY and CDR2 SYGVKD. The CDR3 length is 13 residues. V lost 5 bases, J lost 7 bases, and 6 bases stayed unmatched. The CDR3 reads CAISLAGEGEQYF. In nucleotides, the CDR3 is TGTGCCATCAGTTTAGCGGGAGAGGGAGAGCAGTACTTC.

The genes are TRBV29-1 and TRBJ1-2; D not certain. Between the trimmed V and J ends, which lost 2 bases and 6 bases, there was a span of 4 bases. The CDR3 spans 10 residues. Germline-derived CDR1 and CDR2 are SQVTM and ANQGSEA. CDR3 sequence reads: CSVEQDGYTF. The CDR3 DNA is TGCAGCGTTGAACAGGATGGCTACACCTTC.

This clone was observed a handful of times. The V call is TRBV28, the J call TRBJ1-2, with 8 bases matching TRBD1. With 6 bases clipped from V and 4 bases from J, the junction kept 4 bases outside the gene matches. Germline V lookup: CDR1 MDHEN, CDR2 SYDVKM. There are 13 residues in the CDR3. CDR3 residues: CASSLQGVYGYTF. The CDR3 DNA follows: TGTGCCAGCAGCCTACAGGGGGTCTATGGCTACACCTTC.

The chain carries TRBV15 and TRBJ1-5; D unclear. Germline lookup yields CDR1 LNHNV and CDR2 YYDKDF (reference sequence). CDR3 length equals 14 residues. V lost 0 bases and J lost 3, with 6 bases in between. In nucleotides, the CDR3 is TGTGCCACCAGCAGAGATTTTAACAATCAGCCCCAGCATTTT. Residues: CATSRDFNNQPQHF.

This clone turned up a few times. V is TRBV27 and J is TRBJ1-1; no clear D gene. Germline CDR1 MNHEY, CDR2 SMNVEV (reference sequence). The V and J ends lost 4 bases and 4 bases respectively, with 13 bases between them. The CDR3 covers 14 residues. CDR3 sequence: CASSSTLWSTEAFF. CDR3 in DNA: TGTGCCAGCAGTTCGACCCTATGGAGCACTGAAGCTTTCTTT.

This clone was seen just once. V gene TRBV7-6 combines with J gene TRBJ2-5; TRBD1 aligns across 8 bases. V was clipped by 4 bases and J by 5 bases; unmatched bases: 9. Per germline, CDR1 SGHVS and CDR2 FNYEAQ. The CDR3 is 15 amino acids. CDR3 sequence reads: CASSSTGGTYETQYF. The DNA of the CDR3 is TGTGCCAGCAGCTCAACAGGGGGTACTTACGAGACCCAGTACTTC.

As to this clone: This same CDR3 is encoded by further DNA sequences in the sample. V usage is TRBV6-1 and J usage is TRBJ2-1; D is perhaps TRBD1 (6 bases). CDR1 MNHNS and CDR2 SASEGT come from the germline V gene. The CDR3 extends over 13 amino acids. With 1 base removed from V and 5 bases from J, the gap between germline ends came to 6 bases. Written as DNA, the CDR3 is TGTGCCAGCAGTGAAGAGGGGGACAATGAGCAGTTCTTC. Its translation: CASSEEGDNEQFF.

The V and J genes are TRBV30 and TRBJ2-7; TRBD1 aligns across 10 bases. CDR3 length: 17 residues. V was clipped by 4 bases and J by 0 bases; unmatched bases: 12. Germline-derived CDR1 and CDR2 are GTSNPN and SVGIG (reference sequence). The CDR3 bases are TGTGCCTGGACCAAGGGACAGGGGTCGGTCGGCTCCTACGAGCAGTACTTC. As protein: CAWTKGQGSVGSYEQYF.